Described below is a single T cell receptor beta chain sequence and its context. The antigen is unknown. This specimen belongs to a study of monozygotic twins with inflammatory bowel disease. TCRdb processed the 5' RACE reads again and assigns one entry to each CDR3 protein, with no DNA. Its clone listing holds approximately 400,000 distinct CDR3 sequences. Germline CDR1 is SGHRS and CDR2 is YFSETQ. The length of the CDR3 is 14 residues. Study-level findings and limits: The inverse Simpson measure of TCRbeta diversity was lower in IBD patients than in healthy co-twins. Evidence failed to back one strong IBD-linked signal or clonotype. Especially with disease activity, IBD patients had fewer clonotypes in common with others than healthy twins did.

The chain carries TRBV5-1 and TRBJ2-1; TCRdb's D call of TRBD1 is untestable without DNA. The sample consisted of blood. The TCR comes from a human donor with ulcerative colitis or Crohn's disease, or a healthy co-twin of an affected twin (not recorded which). CDR3 sequence: CASGGQATYNEQFF.